Shown below are 7 T cell receptor beta chains from a single sample sequenced in a study of human T cells and chemical hapten exposure. The authors' total RNA extraction used unfractionated whole blood. Each CDR3 protein gets one entry after TCRdb re-called the 5' RACE reads with MiXCR. The sample has 81,000 or so distinct CDR3 sequences, under 10% seen once. These receptors originate from a male donor in good health.

This clonotype showed up many times. The CDR3 DNA is TGTGCCAGCAGTTATAACCTCCAGGGGGACGAGCAGTACTTC. It codes for CASSYNLQGDEQYF. The J gene is TRBJ2-7, the V gene TRBV6-5, with 7 nucleotides matching TRBD1. The CDR3 spans 14 residues. Germline trimming cut 3 bases from V and 5 bases from J; bases unmatched to any gene: 7. CDR1 is MNHEY and CDR2 is SVGAGI in the germline V gene.

A remark on this clonotype: A read error may be the cause here, since a much bigger clone is one base away. A read error is likely, as this CDR3 ends without the conserved phenylalanine or tryptophan. V usage is TRBV18 and J usage is TRBJ2-5; D is ambiguous. The CDR3 loop spans 17 amino acids. The V and J ends lost 0 bases and 3 bases respectively, with 17 bases between them. CDR1 KGHSH and CDR2 LQKENI come from the germline V gene. The CDR3 DNA reads TGTGCCAGCTCACCACCAGGCGAGGTCGATATTAAAGAGACCCAGTACCTC. Its translation: CASSPPGEVDIKETQYL.

This clonotype occurred many times. V gene TRBV7-9 combines with J gene TRBJ2-1; TRBD2 matches at 9 bases. There are 17 residues in the CDR3. Germline loops: CDR1 SEHNR, CDR2 FQNEAQ (reference sequence). V gave up 4 bases and J gave up 0 bases; unmatched junction bases: 7. CDR3 protein: CASSSPLAGSSYNEQFF. DNA of the CDR3: TGTGCCAGCAGCTCGCCCCTAGCGGGGAGCTCCTACAATGAGCAGTTCTTC.

The chain combines TRBV20-1 with TRBJ1-5, with 7 bases lining up with TRBD1. The CDR3 has 17 residues. After removal of 0 bases from V and 2 bases from J, the junction contained 10 bases not matched to a gene. Germline V CDR1 and CDR2: DFQATT, SNEGSKA (reference sequence). The CDR3 here is CSAREPQGIVGNQPQHF. In nucleotides, the CDR3 is TGCAGTGCTAGAGAACCACAGGGGATAGTCGGCAATCAGCCCCAGCATTTT.

This clonotype was picked up many times. The chain combines TRBV7-8 with TRBJ2-7; D is possibly TRBD2 (6 bases). In germline, CDR1 is SGHVS, CDR2 FQNEAQ. The CDR3 runs 14 residues. V was pared by 1 base and J by 6 bases, with 13 bases between. CDR3 sequence (DNA): TGTGCCAGCAGCTTAGGGGGGGTGCGTCTCGAGCAGTACTTC. It translates to CASSLGGVRLEQYF. The full variable domain, completed using reference TRBV7-8 and TRBJ2-7, is GAGVSQSPRYKVAKRGQDVALRCDPISGHVSLFWYQQALGQGPEFLTYFQNEAQLDKSGLPSDRFFAERPEGSVSTLKIQRTQQEDSAVYLCASSLGGVRLEQYFGPGTRLTVT.

In its sample, this clonotype was seen a few times. The chain uses TRBV5-1 and TRBJ2-4; D is perhaps TRBD2 (5 bases). This CDR3 spans 16 amino acids. CDR1 is SGHRS, CDR2 YFSETQ, per germline. Trimming stripped 4 bases from V and 8 bases from J, with 22 bases between. For the CDR3, the DNA is TGCGCCAGCAGCCCCGGGATCCTAGAAAGCCTAGACATTCAGTACTTC. Residues: CASSPGILESLDIQYF. Together with reference TRBV5-1 and TRBJ2-4, the CDR3 gives the full variable domain: KAGVTQTPRYLIKTRGQQVTLSCSPISGHRSVSWYQQTPGQGLQFLFEYFSETQRNKGNFPGRFSGRQFSNSRSEMNVSTLELGDSALYLCASSPGILESLDIQYFGAGTRLSVL.

This clonotype was seen ten or more times. The rearrangement links TRBV6-2 or TRBV6-3 to TRBJ2-1, with 8 bases lining up with TRBD2. Trimming cost V 4 bases and J 5 bases; bases outside gene matches: 13. Germline CDR1 and CDR2: MNHEY and SVGEGT. The CDR3 length is 17 residues. The CDR3 DNA sequence: TGTGCCAGCAGTTCAGCCGGGACTAGGCCCAACAACAATGAGCAGTTCTTC. Translation: CASSSAGTRPNNNEQFF.